The 8 T cell receptor beta chains below come from one sample, sequenced in a study of T-cell memory formation after mild COVID-19. TCRdb fed the 5' RACE reads into MiXCR, producing one record per CDR3 protein. This table has about 470,000 distinct CDR3 sequences, roughly 18% appearing once. Sequencing used PBMCs or a T cell subset sorted from them (not recorded which). These receptors all stem from an adult woman who had mild COVID-19 (a few samples of this study predate the infection). Cell type and time point are not known.

V usage is TRBV7-2 and J usage is TRBJ1-3; a weak D match, TRBD1 (5 bases). From germline, CDR1 is SGHTA and CDR2 FQGNSA. The V and J ends lost 1 base and 2 bases respectively, with 6 bases between them. The CDR3 length is 14 residues. The CDR3 loop is CASSLGRAGNTIYF. The CDR3 nucleotides are TGTGCCAGCAGCTTAGGCAGGGCTGGAAACACCATATATTTT.

V is TRBV5-1 and J is TRBJ2-2; tentatively, D is TRBD2 (6 bases). The germline V gene has CDR1 SGHRS and CDR2 YFSETQ. V was pared by 4 bases and J by 1 base, with 17 bases between. The CDR3 totals 17 residues. The CDR3 protein is CASSRTTGTLNTGELFF. DNA of the CDR3: TGCGCCAGCAGCCGGACTACCGGGACCCTGAACACCGGGGAGCTGTTTTTT.

This clonotype was observed a few times. V and J are TRBV5-1 and TRBJ2-7; D tentatively reads TRBD1 or TRBD2 (6 bases each). The germline V gene encodes CDR1 SGHRS and CDR2 YFSETQ. The CDR3 covers 14 residues. Trimming stripped 3 bases from V and 2 bases from J, with 12 bases between. Here the CDR3 DNA reads TGCGCCAGCAGCTCGGCGGGACAAACCTACGAGCAGTACTTC. This translates into CASSSAGQTYEQYF.

The J gene is TRBJ2-7, the V gene TRBV5-1, with 9 bases lining up with TRBD1. Germline CDR1 SGHRS, CDR2 YFSETQ. The CDR3 is 13 amino acids. The J segment lost 4 bases and the V segment lost 4 bases, leaving 3 bases of the junction unmatched. CDR3 sequence reads: CASSKGQGYEQYF. The CDR3 bases are TGCGCCAGCAGCAAGGGACAGGGATACGAGCAGTACTTC. Variable domain in full (rest from reference TRBV5-1 and TRBJ2-7): KAGVTQTPRYLIKTRGQQVTLSCSPISGHRSVSWYQQTPGQGLQFLFEYFSETQRNKGNFPGRFSGRQFSNSRSEMNVSTLELGDSALYLCASSKGQGYEQYFGPGTRLTVT.

The chain carries TRBV6-2 or TRBV6-3 and TRBJ2-1, with TRBD2 matching 9 bases. The CDR3 extends over 16 amino acids. The germline V gene has CDR1 MNHEY and CDR2 SVGEGT. Germline trimming cut 2 bases from V and 8 bases from J; bases unmatched to any gene: 10. The CDR3 is CASSYEWAGGPDEQFF. The CDR3 nucleotides are TGTGCCAGCAGTTACGAATGGGCGGGGGGGCCGGATGAGCAGTTCTTC.

This clonotype showed up just a few times. The rearrangement joins TRBV5-1 to TRBJ2-7; 7 positions agree with TRBD2. This CDR3 region has 19 residues. V shed 3 bases, J shed 5 bases, and the junction held 23 bases outside the gene matches. Germline V gene lookup returns CDR1 SGHRS and CDR2 YFSETQ. CDR3 sequence: CASSSPGVRASGISDEQYF. The DNA for the CDR3 is TGCGCCAGCAGCTCGCCGGGGGTGAGGGCCAGCGGGATTTCGGACGAGCAGTACTTC.

This chain uses TRBV3-1 with TRBJ2-3; tentatively, D is TRBD2 (6 bases). There are 17 residues in the CDR3. CDR1 LGHDT and CDR2 YNNKEL come from the germline V gene (reference sequence). V gave up 4 bases and J gave up 1 base, with 18 bases separating them. The CDR3 here is CASSPQGRPLGTDTQYF. The CDR3 DNA reads TGTGCCAGCAGCCCCCAAGGGAGGCCACTAGGCACAGATACGCAGTATTTT.

This clonotype appeared a few times. The chain links TRBV4-1 to TRBJ2-7, with TRBD1 matching 8 bases. V was pared by 1 base and J by 7 bases, with 12 bases of the junction left unmatched. Per germline, CDR1 MGHRA and CDR2 YSYEKL. This CDR3 region has 16 residues. CDR3 DNA: TGCGCCAGCAGCCAAGCCCCTACTCGACAGGGGAAGGAGCAGTACTTC. Protein: CASSQAPTRQGKEQYF.